These T cell receptor beta chains were read from a single sample in a study of cytomegalovirus exposure and HLA in healthy donors. TCRdb's table, derived via immunoSEQ multiplex PCR, lists solely in-frame clones and lacks some. The sample yields 62,000 or so clones, approximately 89% seen once. The specimen was PBMCs. The receptors stem from a man aged 18 to 29 in good health and CMV-seronegative. Each CDR3 is given with its conserved first and last residue. A D gene is named only where the DNA matches it firmly. The size entry is marked missing in some rows and otherwise reads once, few, many or a size class.

d_call: -
j_call: TRBJ1-1
v_call: TRBV29-1
clone_size: few
cdr3_nt: TGCAGCGCCCGGACAGTAAACACTGAAGCTTTCTTT
cdr3_aa: CSARTVNTEAFF

d_call: TRBD2
j_call: TRBJ2-3
v_call: TRBV5-4
clone_size: once
cdr3_nt: TGTGCCAGCAGCTTGGCCGTAGGCGGGGGGAGCACAGATACGCAGTATTTT
cdr3_aa: CASSLAVGGGSTDTQYF

d_call: -
j_call: TRBJ1-1
v_call: TRBV10-3
clone_size: -
cdr3_nt: TGTGCCATCAGTGAGTCGGGGGCAGGTTATGAAGCTTTCTTT
cdr3_aa: CAISESGAGYEAFF

d_call: -
j_call: TRBJ2-7
v_call: TRBV27
clone_size: -
cdr3_nt: TGTGCCAGCAGGGGACAACCAGGCTCCTACGAGCAGTACTTC
cdr3_aa: CASRGQPGSYEQYF

d_call: TRBD2
j_call: TRBJ2-2
v_call: TRBV19
clone_size: -
cdr3_nt: TGTGCCAGTAGTATTCGGGGGGGCCGGGAGCTGTTTTTT
cdr3_aa: CASSIRGGRELFF

d_call: TRBD2
j_call: TRBJ2-3
v_call: TRBV14
clone_size: -
cdr3_nt: TGTGCCAGCAGCCTACTGATCACTAGCGGGGGAAGCACAGATACGCAGTATTTT
cdr3_aa: CASSLLITSGGSTDTQYF

d_call: TRBD2
j_call: TRBJ2-1
v_call: TRBV6-5
clone_size: few
cdr3_nt: TGTGCCAGCAGTCATCCAGCGGGGGGTTACAATGAGCAGTTCTTC
cdr3_aa: CASSHPAGGYNEQFF

d_call: -
j_call: TRBJ2-5
v_call: TRBV29-1
clone_size: few
cdr3_nt: TGCAGCGTTCTGGTCCCCGGGAACCAAGAGACCCAGTACTTC
cdr3_aa: CSVLVPGNQETQYF

d_call: -
j_call: TRBJ1-5
v_call: TRBV6-5
clone_size: -
cdr3_nt: TGTGCCAGCAGGTCGGGGGAAAAGGGCCAGCCCCAGCATTTT
cdr3_aa: CASRSGEKGQPQHF

d_call: TRBD1
j_call: TRBJ2-7
v_call: TRBV11-2
clone_size: -
cdr3_nt: TGTGCCAGCGTGGACAGGGGGCGATCCAACGAGCAGTACTTC
cdr3_aa: CASVDRGRSNEQYF

d_call: -
j_call: TRBJ1-3
v_call: TRBV11-2
clone_size: once
cdr3_nt: TGTGCCAGCAGCTCGACGGAGACCGGAAACACCATATATTTT
cdr3_aa: CASSSTETGNTIYF

d_call: TRBD1
j_call: TRBJ2-7
v_call: TRBV29-1
clone_size: -
cdr3_nt: TGCAGCGCAGTTCAGGGGGCGTATGAGCAGTACTTC
cdr3_aa: CSAVQGAYEQYF

d_call: TRBD2
j_call: TRBJ2-3
v_call: TRBV4-1
clone_size: -
cdr3_nt: TGCGCCAGCAGCCAAAGTAAGCGGGGGGAAGATACGCAGTATTTT
cdr3_aa: CASSQSKRGEDTQYF

d_call: -
j_call: TRBJ1-5
v_call: TRBV10-2
clone_size: -
cdr3_nt: TGCGCCAGCAGTTTAGAGGGGGGCAATCAGCCCCAGCATTTT
cdr3_aa: CASSLEGGNQPQHF

d_call: -
j_call: TRBJ2-1
v_call: TRBV7-8
clone_size: -
cdr3_nt: TGTGCCAGCAGCTCGACTACCTACAATGAGCAGTTCTTC
cdr3_aa: CASSSTTYNEQFF

d_call: TRBD2
j_call: TRBJ2-7
v_call: TRBV2
clone_size: -
cdr3_nt: TGTGCCAGCAGGCGACTAGCGGGGACCTACGAGCAGTACTTC
cdr3_aa: CASRRLAGTYEQYF

d_call: TRBD2
j_call: TRBJ2-3
v_call: TRBV5-5
clone_size: -
cdr3_nt: TGTGCCAGCAGCTTGCCGGGACTAGCGGCGACAGATACGCAGTATTTT
cdr3_aa: CASSLPGLAATDTQYF

d_call: -
j_call: TRBJ2-3
v_call: TRBV2
clone_size: -
cdr3_nt: TGTGCCAGCAGTGTCAGTCAGGGTGCAGTAGATACGCAGTATTTT
cdr3_aa: CASSVSQGAVDTQYF

d_call: -
j_call: TRBJ1-6
v_call: TRBV9
clone_size: -
cdr3_nt: TGTGCCAGCAGCACCGGCAGGGGTGAGTGGGATTCACCCCTCCACTTT
cdr3_aa: CASSTGRGEWDSPLHF

d_call: TRBD1
j_call: TRBJ1-1
v_call: TRBV18
clone_size: -
cdr3_nt: TGTGCCAGCTCACCAGCAGGGGGCAGTTACACTGAAGCTTTCTTT
cdr3_aa: CASSPAGGSYTEAFF

d_call: TRBD1
j_call: TRBJ1-1
v_call: TRBV27
clone_size: -
cdr3_nt: TGTGCCAGCAGCCCAGCCGGGACAGGGGTCACTGAAGCTTTCTTT
cdr3_aa: CASSPAGTGVTEAFF

d_call: -
j_call: TRBJ2-7
v_call: TRBV4-1
clone_size: -
cdr3_nt: TGCGCCAGCGGACTGGGCGGAACCTACGAGCAGTACTTC
cdr3_aa: CASGLGGTYEQYF

d_call: -
j_call: TRBJ2-7
v_call: TRBV30
clone_size: -
cdr3_nt: TGTGCCTGGAGTGAACACTACTACGAGCAGTACTTC
cdr3_aa: CAWSEHYYEQYF